This T cell receptor beta chain appears in the sequencing data of a study of shared clonotypes between healthy human individuals. As for the study in general: CD4 naive and CD4 memory each took three plates per donor, while CD8 naive took two and CD8 memory one.

V was clipped by 3 bases and J by 3 bases, with 12 bases between them. The V gene's germline CDR1 is MNHEY and CDR2 SMNVEV (reference sequence). This CDR3 comprises 14 residues. Repertoires were generated with immunoSEQ multiplex PCR, while TCRdb's copy carries only in-frame clones and drops some. The sample lists around 550,000 clones, approximately 95% occurring once. Study conclusions and caveats: Sampling was confined to blood; repertoires within tissues likely differ. Rarefaction demonstrated incomplete sorted-subset sequencing despite large depth.

As regards this clone: The antigen remains unidentified.

Selected positively for CCR7 and CD45RO-negative, naive CD8 cells excluded terminally differentiated effector memory CD45RA+ cells. The sample comprised naive CD8+ T cells sorted from blood. The rearrangement joins TRBV27 to TRBJ2-7; D may correspond to TRBD1 or TRBD2 (6 bases each). The origin of this receptor is a woman aged 25 to 39 in good health. CDR3 sequence: CASSLEEGGYEQYF. The CDR3 DNA is TGTGCCAGCAGTTTGGAAGAGGGGGGCTACGAGCAGTACTTC.